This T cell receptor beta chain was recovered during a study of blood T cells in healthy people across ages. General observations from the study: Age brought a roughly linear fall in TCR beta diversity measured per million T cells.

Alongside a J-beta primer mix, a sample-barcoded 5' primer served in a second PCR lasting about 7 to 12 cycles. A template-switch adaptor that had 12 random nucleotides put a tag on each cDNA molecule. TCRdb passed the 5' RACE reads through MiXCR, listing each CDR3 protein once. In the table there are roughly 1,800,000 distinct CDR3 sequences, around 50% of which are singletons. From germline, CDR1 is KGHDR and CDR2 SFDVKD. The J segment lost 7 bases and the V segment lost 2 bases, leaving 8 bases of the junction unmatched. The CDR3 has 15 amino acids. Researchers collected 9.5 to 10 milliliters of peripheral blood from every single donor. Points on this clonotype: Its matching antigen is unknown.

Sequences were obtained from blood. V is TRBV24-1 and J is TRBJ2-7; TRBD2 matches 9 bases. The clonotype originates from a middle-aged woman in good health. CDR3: CATSDSQRGVVEQYF. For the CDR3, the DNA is TGTGCCACCAGTGATTCCCAGCGGGGGGTCGTTGAGCAGTACTTC.